These 24 T cell receptor beta chains came from one sample sequenced in a study of blood T cell repertoires in COVID-19. TCRdb keeps only in-frame clones here, not all; method: immunoSEQ multiplex PCR. The profile covers 310,000 or so clones, with around 84% appearing a single time and around 1.4% taken by the ten largest. Sequencing input: peripheral blood. The receptor set was obtained from a man aged 70-80 years with acute or convalescent COVID-19.

The rearrangement joins TRBV5-1 to TRBJ2-5; 10 bases match TRBD1. V dropped 4 bases and J dropped 1; count of bases not matched to a gene: 4. CDR1 is SGHRS and CDR2 is YFSETQ in the germline V gene. This CDR3 spans 15 amino acids. The DNA of the CDR3 is TGCGCCAGCAGCCCAGGGACAGGGGTCCAAGAGACCCAGTACTTC. It translates to CASSPGTGVQETQYF.

A word on this clone: Germline is not matched at one junction end, which may reflect a read error. The gene calls are TRBV5-5 and TRBJ2-1; 7 nucleotides line up with TRBD2. Per the germline V gene, CDR1 is SGHKS and CDR2 is YYEKEE (reference sequence). This CDR3 region has 15 residues. For the CDR3, the DNA is TGTGCCAGCAGAGCGGGGCAGGGATATTACAATGATCAGTTCTTC. Translated: CASRAGQGYYNDQFF.

About this clone itself: This CDR3 is also generated by other DNA sequences in the sample. The chain joins TRBV28 to TRBJ1-5; unclear D gene. Trimming took 3 bases from V and 6 from J, leaving 6 bases between them. This CDR3 is 12 amino acids long. The germline V gene encodes CDR1 MDHEN and CDR2 SYDVKM. The CDR3 nucleotides are TGTGCCAGCAGTTTGGCGGGTCAGCCCCAGCATTTT. This gives the protein CASSLAGQPQHF.

The J gene is TRBJ2-5, the V gene TRBV4-3; 10 bases agree with TRBD2. Germline loops: CDR1 LGHNA, CDR2 YSLEER. J was trimmed by 2 bases and V by 4 bases; bases with no gene match: 4. The CDR3 length is 15 residues. The CDR3 DNA follows: TGCGCCAGCAGCCCCGTAGCGGGGGGTCAAGAGACCCAGTACTTC. Encoded protein: CASSPVAGGQETQYF.

The chain has TRBV18 and TRBJ2-6; no clear D gene. The CDR3 sequence is 17 residues long. Per germline, CDR1 KGHSH and CDR2 LQKENI. V was pared by 3 bases and J by 2 bases, with 14 bases between. This CDR3 reads CASSPTTPFTGANVLTF. The CDR3 coding sequence is TGTGCCAGCTCACCCACAACCCCCTTTACTGGGGCCAACGTCCTGACTTTC. Looking up the rest from reference TRBV18 and TRBJ2-6 gives the full variable domain: NAGVMQNPRHLVRRRGQEARLRCSPMKGHSHVYWYRQLPEEGLKFMVYLQKENIIDESGMPKERFSAEFPKEGPSILRIQQVVRGDSAAYFCASSPTTPFTGANVLTFGAGSRLTVL.

The chain couples TRBV7-2 to TRBJ2-5; D perhaps matches TRBD2 (6 bases). The V end lost 1 base, the J end lost 7 bases, and 10 bases lay between the germline ends. This CDR3 is built from 13 residues. Germline values: CDR1 SGHTA, CDR2 FQGNSA. Here the CDR3 reads CASSLDSRGTQYF. CDR3 nucleotides: TGTGCCAGCAGCTTAGATTCGCGGGGGACCCAGTACTTC.

In this sample, this clone turned up once. The chain recombines TRBV28 with TRBJ1-2; D is possibly TRBD1 (6 bases). CDR1 is MDHEN, CDR2 SYDVKM, per germline. This CDR3 is built from 14 residues. Trimming cost V 2 bases and J 2 bases, with 9 bases left between them. Here the CDR3 reads CASSLPGANYGYTF. The CDR3 DNA follows: TGTGCCAGCAGTTTACCAGGGGCCAACTATGGCTACACCTTC.

The rearrangement links TRBV2 to TRBJ1-5, with 7 bases fitting TRBD1. This CDR3 region has 15 residues. V shed 5 bases and J 2 bases; nucleotides not matched to a gene: 6. Per germline, CDR1 SNHLY and CDR2 FYNNEI. The CDR3 sequence: CASSLDRVGNQPQHF. The CDR3 DNA sequence: TGTGCCAGCAGTCTAGACAGGGTCGGCAATCAGCCCCAGCATTTT.

The gene calls are TRBV4-3 and TRBJ2-1, with D unclear. V was shortened by 0 bases and J by 0 bases, with 6 bases between the two germline ends. The length of the CDR3 is 15 residues. Germline V CDR1 and CDR2: LGHNA, YSLEER. The CDR3 here is CASSQDSDSYNEQFF. CDR3 DNA sequence: TGCGCCAGCAGCCAAGACAGTGACTCCTACAATGAGCAGTTCTTC.

The J gene is TRBJ1-1, the V gene TRBV5-5; 8 bases fit TRBD1. The CDR3 is 14 amino acids. Germline V lookup: CDR1 SGHKS, CDR2 YYEKEE (reference sequence). Losses at the gene ends were 1 base for V and 6 bases for J; bases not matched to a gene: 5. The CDR3 region has the DNA TGTGCCAGCAGCTTGTGGCAGGGGGCGGCTGAAGCTTTCTTT. Protein product: CASSLWQGAAEAFF.

The chain employs TRBV7-2 and TRBJ1-2, with 7 bases fitting TRBD1. CDR1 is SGHTA and CDR2 is FQGNSA in the germline V gene. V was pared by 3 bases and J by 5 bases, with 6 bases of the junction left unmatched. This CDR3 has 14 amino acids. The CDR3 sequence: CASSLWTGGYGYTF. The DNA of the CDR3 is TGTGCCAGCAGCTTGTGGACAGGAGGGTATGGCTACACCTTC.

This chain links TRBV5-4 with TRBJ1-1, with a weak D call TRBD1 (5 bases). CDR1 is SGHNT, CDR2 YYREEE, per germline (reference sequence). The CDR3 covers 15 residues. V lost 5 bases and J 1 base, leaving 15 bases between the germline ends. CDR3 sequence: CASSPGGGGNTEAFF. CDR3 bases: TGTGCCAGCAGTCCAGGTGGCGGGGGGAACACTGAAGCTTTCTTT.

The genes are TRBV6-5 and TRBJ1-1; 9 nucleotides match TRBD1. With 7 bases clipped from V and 4 bases from J, the junction kept 7 bases outside the gene matches. This CDR3 has 14 residues. Germline CDR1 and CDR2: MNHEY and SVGAGI. The CDR3 DNA is TGTGCCAGCATAAGGGACAGGGCGGCCACTGAAGCTTTCTTT. It translates to CASIRDRAATEAFF.

V is TRBV6-1 and J is TRBJ2-1; 8 bases map to TRBD1. The germline V gene has CDR1 MNHNS and CDR2 SASEGT. The CDR3 loop spans 15 amino acids. V shed 1 base and J 3 bases; nucleotides not matched to a gene: 2. CDR3 in DNA: TGTGCCAGCAGTGAAGGACAGGGGTTCTACAATGAGCAGTTCTTC. This encodes CASSEGQGFYNEQFF.

This clone came up a few times. V is TRBV28 and J is TRBJ2-2; weak D call: TRBD2 (6 bases). V dropped 3 bases and J dropped 6 bases, with 14 bases sitting between them. The CDR3 extends over 15 amino acids. Germline lookup yields CDR1 MDHEN and CDR2 SYDVKM. The CDR3: CASSFGGAEAGELFF. The CDR3 DNA sequence: TGTGCCAGCAGTTTCGGCGGGGCCGAAGCCGGGGAGCTGTTTTTT.

The chain links TRBV7-7 to TRBJ2-1, with 8 bases matching TRBD2. V gave up 1 base and J gave up 4 bases; unmatched junction bases: 3. CDR3 size: 15 residues. Germline values: CDR1 SSHAT, CDR2 FNYEAQ (reference sequence). CDR3 nucleotide sequence: TGTGCCAGCAGCTTAGTCGGGGGGGAATACAATGAGCAGTTCTTC. Translating it yields CASSLVGGEYNEQFF.

The chain recombines TRBV28 with TRBJ1-2, with D hard to call. The V gene lost 6 bases and the J gene lost 2 bases, with 16 bases spanning the gap. This CDR3 has 15 amino acids. The germline CDR1 and CDR2 sequences are MDHEN and SYDVKM. The CDR3 region is CASSPPRPGNYGYTF. The CDR3 region has the DNA TGTGCCAGCAGCCCACCCCGCCCGGGGAACTATGGCTACACCTTC.

The genes are TRBV11-2 and TRBJ1-2; the match to TRBD1 covers 11 bases. The germline CDR1 and CDR2 sequences are SGHAT and FQNNGV. The CDR3 contains 14 residues. V gave up 1 base and J gave up 7 bases; unmatched junction bases: 2. The CDR3 DNA is TGTGCCAGCAGCTTAGGGACAGGGGGCTTTGGCTACACCTTC. This translates into CASSLGTGGFGYTF.

This chain connects TRBV27 to TRBJ2-1, with 7 bases lining up with TRBD1. Trimming at V came to 3 bases and at J to 9 bases, leaving 8 bases not matched to a gene. Germline CDR1 is MNHEY and CDR2 is SMNVEV (reference sequence). The CDR3 runs 14 residues. DNA for the CDR3: TGTGCCAGCAGTTTCGGCCAGGGGGTTGGTGAGCAGTTCTTC. It codes for CASSFGQGVGEQFF.

DNA for the CDR3: TGTGCCAGCAGGCCCCCAGGGGCGAGGGTGAGAGGCTACACCTTC. It yields the protein CASRPPGARVRGYTF. The gene calls are TRBV28 and TRBJ1-2, with TRBD1 as a possible D gene (6 bases). CDR3 length: 15 amino acids. V dropped 6 bases and J dropped 8 bases, with 22 bases sitting between them. The germline CDR1 and CDR2 sequences are MDHEN and SYDVKM.

This clone showed up just a few times. The chain employs TRBV19 and TRBJ1-5; 10 bases map to TRBD1. This CDR3 contains 16 residues. Germline CDR1 and CDR2: LNHDA and SQIVND (reference sequence). V lost 6 bases, J lost 2 bases, and 7 bases stayed unmatched. CDR3 region: CASSVGQGEGNQPQHF. The CDR3 bases are TGTGCCAGTAGCGTCGGACAGGGGGAAGGCAATCAGCCCCAGCATTTT.

The CDR3, as DNA: TGTGCCAGAAGGATACAGGGACCCTCCGATAGCAATCAGCCCCAGCATTTT. This sequence encodes CARRIQGPSDSNQPQHF. The genes are TRBV5-3 and TRBJ1-5, with D perhaps matching TRBD1 (6 bases). TRBV5-3 is an ORF for which the function is uncertain. V dropped 5 bases and J dropped 0 bases, with 18 bases sitting between them. This CDR3 region has 17 residues.

The rearrangement links TRBV18 to TRBJ2-5; the D is unclear. There are 14 residues in the CDR3. V was clipped by 0 bases and J by 5 bases, with 10 bases between them. Germline V gene lookup returns CDR1 KGHSH and CDR2 LQKENI. CDR3 amino acids: CASSPPRLRETQYF. The CDR3 DNA reads as TGTGCCAGCTCACCACCGAGGCTTAGGGAGACCCAGTACTTC.

The chain links TRBV9 to TRBJ2-3; a weak D match, TRBD1 (6 bases). The CDR3 contains 15 residues. V shed 3 bases and J shed 2 bases, with 13 bases lying between them. In germline, CDR1 is SGDLS, CDR2 YYNGEE. The CDR3 nucleotides are TGTGCCAGCAGCGGCCCTGGACAGACCACAGATACGCAGTATTTT. Encoded protein: CASSGPGQTTDTQYF.